A selection of T cell receptor beta chains follows, all from one sample in a study of T cells in Graves' hyperthyroidism and ophthalmopathy. TCRdb used MiXCR to reprocess the multiplex PCR reads, holding one entry per CDR3 protein. The sample has just over 550,000 distinct CDR3 sequences, roughly 46% seen once. Sequenced: peripheral blood or thyroid tissue (not recorded which). The receptors were sampled from a young woman with Graves' hyperthyroidism. The CDR3 runs from the conserved cysteine through the conserved F or W. D genes are given only for firm matches. Where a row states a size, it is once, few, many or the class of an expanded clone; other rows omit it.

V gene	D gene	clone size	J gene	CDR3 DNA	CDR3 protein
TRBV20-1	TRBD1	few	TRBJ1-5	TGCAGTGCTAGAGATCAGGGACAGGGAGGTCAGCCCCAGCATTTT	CSARDQGQGGQPQHF
TRBV19	TRBD1	few	TRBJ1-1	TGTGCCAGTAGTTCGAGGACAGGGTCCAATGGCGCTGAAGCTTTCTTT	CASSSRTGSNGAEAFF
TRBV10-3	TRBD1	many	TRBJ2-7	TGTGCCATCAGGGGACAGGGACGGACCGACATGGACGAGCAGTACTTC	CAIRGQGRTDMDEQYF
TRBV7-9	-	-	TRBJ1-3	TGTGCCAGCAGCTTAATACCACCGGGTCCACGAAACACCATATATTTT	CASSLIPPGPRNTIYF
TRBV7-2	-	few	TRBJ2-7	TGTGCCAGCAGCCAAGGAGGGGCCTACTACGAGCAGTACTTC	CASSQGGAYYEQYF
TRBV3-1	-	many	TRBJ2-5	TGTGCCAGCAGAGACGGCCCAGAGACCCAGTACTTC	CASRDGPETQYF
TRBV6-2/TRBV6-3	-	-	TRBJ2-5	TGTGCCAGCAGTTACATGTCAGACCAAGAGACCCAGTACTTC	CASSYMSDQETQYF
TRBV7-9	TRBD1	-	TRBJ1-1	TGTGCCAGCAGCGGGGACAGGGGGCTTGACACTGAAGCTTTCTTT	CASSGDRGLDTEAFF
TRBV2	-	many	TRBJ1-1	TGTGCCAGCAGACTGACAGGAGAGAATACTGAAGCTTTCTTT	CASRLTGENTEAFF
TRBV9	-	many	TRBJ2-5	TGTGCCAGCAGCGTAGCAGCAGGAGGAGAGACCCAGTACTTC	CASSVAAGGETQYF
TRBV20-1	-	-	TRBJ2-6	TGCAGTGCTAGCACCCTTAGGGTTGCGGGGGCCAACGTCCTGACTTTC	CSASTLRVAGANVLTF
TRBV7-8	-	-	TRBJ2-7	TGTGCCAGCAGCGTAAGAGGGTCCGACGAGCAGTACTTC	CASSVRGSDEQYF
TRBV15	-	many	TRBJ1-5	TGTGCCACCAGCTCCAAATTGGGGGGGGATCAGCCCCAGCATTTT	CATSSKLGGDQPQHF
TRBV19	-	few	TRBJ2-2	TGTGCCAGTAGTAAAAGTAGACGGGACACCGGGGAGCTGTTTTTT	CASSKSRRDTGELFF
TRBV20-1	-	-	TRBJ1-4	TGCAGTGCCTGGGGGGGCGGTGAAAAACTGTTTTTT	CSAWGGGEKLFF
TRBV2	TRBD1	-	TRBJ2-5	TGTGCCAGCCAACAGGGGGTCCAAGAGACCCAGTACTTC	CASQQGVQETQYF
TRBV25-1	-	-	TRBJ2-2	TGTGCCAGTAGTATTTGGGAATCTAGCGCCACCGGGGAGCTGTTTTTT	CASSIWESSATGELFF
TRBV24-1	TRBD2	-	TRBJ2-5	TGTGCCACCGCTAGCGGGAGGGATGAGACCCAGTACTTC	CATASGRDETQYF
TRBV20-1	TRBD1	-	TRBJ1-6	TGCAGTGAAGCTGAGGACAGGGGTACACCCCTCCACTTT	CSEAEDRGTPLHF
TRBV28	-	-	TRBJ2-5	TGTGCCAGCAGTTTAGGGACGTCGAAGACCCAGTACTTC	CASSLGTSKTQYF
TRBV2	-	-	TRBJ1-2	TGTGCCAGCACCCGGACAGAGGCACACCCCTATGGCTACACCTTC	CASTRTEAHPYGYTF
TRBV14	TRBD1	-	TRBJ2-7	TGTGCCAGCAGCCCCGGGACAGGTATTTCCATCCACGAGCAGTACTTC	CASSPGTGISIHEQYF
TRBV20-1	-	few	TRBJ1-4	TGCAGTGCTAGGGACAGTGGAGATGAAAAACTGTTTTTT	CSARDSGDEKLFF
TRBV29-1	TRBD1	-	TRBJ1-5	TGCAGCCACAGGACAGGGGGCAATCAGCCCCAGCATTTT	CSHRTGGNQPQHF
TRBV7-1	-	-	TRBJ2-7	TGTGCCAGCAGCTCCCCCACCGCCCAAACCTTCTACGAGCAGTACTTC	CASSSPTAQTFYEQYF
TRBV9	-	many	TRBJ1-1	TGTGCCAGCCGGCATGAAGCTTTCTTT	CASRHEAFF
TRBV7-2	TRBD1	-	TRBJ1-5	TGTGCCAGCAGCCTCGGGACAGGGTGGCAGCCCCAGCATTTT	CASSLGTGWQPQHF
TRBV7-9	-	once	TRBJ2-7	TGTGCCAGCGCGGGGACGGAAGCCTACGAGCAGTACTTC	CASAGTEAYEQYF
TRBV10-3	-	-	TRBJ2-7	TGTGCCATCAGTGATGCTAGAGCCAACGAGCAGTACTTC	CAISDARANEQYF
TRBV2	TRBD2	many	TRBJ2-7	TGTGCCAGCAGTGCTAGCGGGGCCCGGGAGCAGTACTTC	CASSASGAREQYF
TRBV29-1	TRBD1	few	TRBJ2-2	TGCAGCGTTGAAGATCAGGCAGGGGGCGCTTACACCGGGGAGCTGTTTTTT	CSVEDQAGGAYTGELFF
TRBV2	-	-	TRBJ1-2	TGTGCCAGCAGTGACCATGAAGGAGTTGGTGGCTACACCTTC	CASSDHEGVGGYTF
TRBV10-3	TRBD1	-	TRBJ1-4	TGTGCCATCAGTTACTCGTCCCGGGACAGCTTTTCTTTT	CAISYSSRDSFSF
TRBV15	-	few	TRBJ1-1	TGTGCCACCAGCAGACGGAATCTTAACACTGAAGCTTTCTTT	CATSRRNLNTEAFF
TRBV19	-	few	TRBJ1-1	TGTGCCAGTAGCCAAGTCGGGGTCCCGAACACTGAAGCTTTCTTT	CASSQVGVPNTEAFF
TRBV5-8	-	-	TRBJ1-2	TGTGCCAGCAGCTCAGGTGCGGACAACTATGGCTACACCTTC	CASSSGADNYGYTF
TRBV19	-	once	TRBJ1-5	TGTGCCAGTAGCCCTACCCCGGACACCCATAGCAGTCAGCCCCAGCATTTT	CASSPTPDTHSSQPQHF
TRBV29-1	-	-	TRBJ1-4	TGCAGCGCCACGGGTGCTGGGGAGGGTGAAAAACTGTTTTTT	CSATGAGEGEKLFF
TRBV15	TRBD1	few	TRBJ1-1	TGTGCCACCAGCAGAGCAAAATTTTTACAGGGGAGGGACACTGAAGCTTTCTTT	CATSRAKFLQGRDTEAFF
TRBV29-1	TRBD2	-	TRBJ2-7	TGCAGCCCCGGGCGGGGGTACTCCTACGAGCAGTACTTC	CSPGRGYSYEQYF
TRBV10-3	TRBD2	few	TRBJ2-2	TGTGCCATCAGTGAAGGGAAAGGGGAGGGGAACACCGGGGAGCTGTTTTTT	CAISEGKGEGNTGELFF
TRBV7-2	-	-	TRBJ1-1	TGTGCCAGCAGCTTAACATCCGGACGTACTGAAGCTTTCTTT	CASSLTSGRTEAFF
TRBV7-9	-	many	TRBJ2-7	TGTGCCAGCGACGGGGCAGGTTTATACGAGCAGTACTTC	CASDGAGLYEQYF
TRBV20-1	TRBD1	-	TRBJ1-1	TGCAGTGCTGACAGGGTCGGAAAAGCTTTCTTT	CSADRVGKAFF
TRBV5-1	-	-	TRBJ1-1	TGCGCCAGCAGCCATACGCGGGGGGGCACTGAAGCTTTCTTT	CASSHTRGGTEAFF
TRBV25-1	-	many	TRBJ2-5	TGTGCCAGCAGTGAATTGGTGCGGGAGACCCAGTACTTC	CASSELVRETQYF
TRBV15	TRBD1	-	TRBJ1-3	TGTGCCACCAGCACACGGACAGGGTCCTCTGGAAACACCATATATTTT	CATSTRTGSSGNTIYF
TRBV20-1	TRBD2	few	TRBJ2-7	TGCAGCGCCAACACCACTAGCGGGAGTCCCTACGAGCAGTACTTC	CSANTTSGSPYEQYF
TRBV7-9	-	-	TRBJ1-1	TGCGCCAGCAGCCAAGGGCGCCCTGCACAGGGAGGGGGAACTGAAGCTTTCTTT	CASSQGRPAQGGGTEAFF
TRBV7-1	-	once	TRBJ1-1	TGTGCCTCCGGGGGGGGGAACACTGAAGCTTTCTTT	CASGGGNTEAFF
TRBV7-2	-	-	TRBJ2-2	TGTGCCAGCAGCTTAGTACCAGGGTCTGGGGAGCTGTTTTTT	CASSLVPGSGELFF
TRBV19	-	once	TRBJ1-5	TGTGCCAGTACCGGACAGTCGGTGCATTTT	CASTGQSVHF
TRBV6-2/TRBV6-3	-	-	TRBJ2-2	TGTGCCAGCAGTTATCGACCCCGCGGGGAGCTGGTTTTT	CASSYRPRGELVF
TRBV14	-	-	TRBJ1-6	TGTGCCAGCAGCCAAACAGGGCTAAATTCACCCCTCCACTTT	CASSQTGLNSPLHF
TRBV20-1	-	-	TRBJ1-1	TGCAGTGCGAGGCAAGGTTGGGTGAACACTGAAGCTTTCTTT	CSARQGWVNTEAFF
TRBV7-9	-	few	TRBJ2-2	TGTGCCAGCAGCTTAGATCAGCGAGCGAACACCGGGGAGCTGTTTTTT	CASSLDQRANTGELFF
TRBV29-1	TRBD2	many	TRBJ2-7	TGCAGCGTCGCCGGGGGGAATTCCTACGAGCAGTACTTC	CSVAGGNSYEQYF
TRBV11-1	TRBD2	-	TRBJ2-5	TGTGCCAGCAGCTTAGCGCTAGGGACGGAGACTAGCCTAGAGACCCAGTACTTC	CASSLALGTETSLETQYF
TRBV7-1	TRBD1	few	TRBJ1-4	TGTGCCAGCAGCTCCCGGGACAGGGGTAATGAAAAACTGTTTTTT	CASSSRDRGNEKLFF